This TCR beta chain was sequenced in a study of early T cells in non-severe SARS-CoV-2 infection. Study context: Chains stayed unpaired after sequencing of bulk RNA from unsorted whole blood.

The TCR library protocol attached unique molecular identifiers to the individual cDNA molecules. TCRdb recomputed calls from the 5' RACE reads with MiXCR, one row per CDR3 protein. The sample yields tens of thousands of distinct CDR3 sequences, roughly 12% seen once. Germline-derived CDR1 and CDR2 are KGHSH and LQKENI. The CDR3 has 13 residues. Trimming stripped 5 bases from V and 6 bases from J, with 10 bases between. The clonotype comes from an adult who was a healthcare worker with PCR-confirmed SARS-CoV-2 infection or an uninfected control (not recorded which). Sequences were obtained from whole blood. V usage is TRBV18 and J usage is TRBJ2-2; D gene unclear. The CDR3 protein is CASSATQSGELFF. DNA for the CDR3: TGTGCCAGCTCAGCGACTCAGTCCGGGGAGCTGTTTTTT.